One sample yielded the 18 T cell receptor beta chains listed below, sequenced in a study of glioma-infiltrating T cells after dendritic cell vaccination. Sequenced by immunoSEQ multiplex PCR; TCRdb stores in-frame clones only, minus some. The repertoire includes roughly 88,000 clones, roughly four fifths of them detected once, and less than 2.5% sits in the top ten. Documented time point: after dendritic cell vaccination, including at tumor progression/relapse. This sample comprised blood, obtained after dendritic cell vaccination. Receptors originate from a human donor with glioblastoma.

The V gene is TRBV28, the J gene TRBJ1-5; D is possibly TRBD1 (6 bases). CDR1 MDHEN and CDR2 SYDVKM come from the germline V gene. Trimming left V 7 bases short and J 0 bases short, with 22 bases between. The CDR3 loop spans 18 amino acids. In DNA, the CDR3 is TGTGCCAGCAAAAGTGGTTTAGAAAGGGGGTTTAGCAATCAGCCCCAGCATTTT. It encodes CASKSGLERGFSNQPQHF.

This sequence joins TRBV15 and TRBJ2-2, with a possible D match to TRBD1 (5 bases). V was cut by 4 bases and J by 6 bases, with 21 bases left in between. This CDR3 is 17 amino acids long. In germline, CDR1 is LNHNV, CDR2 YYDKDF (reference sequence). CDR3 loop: CATSTIIPGLDAGELFF. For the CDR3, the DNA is TGTGCCACCAGCACAATTATACCAGGGTTGGATGCCGGGGAGCTGTTTTTT.

CDR3 bases: TGTGCCAGCAGCTCTCGTTATAACACTGAAGCTTTCTTT. Protein product: CASSSRYNTEAFF. V is TRBV11-3 and J is TRBJ1-1; D is ambiguous. This CDR3 has 13 residues. Per the germline V gene, CDR1 is SGHNT and CDR2 is YENEEA. The germline V and J ends were trimmed by 4 bases and 2 bases, with 8 bases remaining between them.

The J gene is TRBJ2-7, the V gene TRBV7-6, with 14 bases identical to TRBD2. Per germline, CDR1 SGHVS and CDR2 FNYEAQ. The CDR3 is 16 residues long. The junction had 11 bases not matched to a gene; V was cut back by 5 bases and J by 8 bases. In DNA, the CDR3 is TGTGCCAGCAGCAAGTCCACGGGACTAGCGGGAGATCAGCAGTACGTC. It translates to CASSKSTGLAGDQQYV.

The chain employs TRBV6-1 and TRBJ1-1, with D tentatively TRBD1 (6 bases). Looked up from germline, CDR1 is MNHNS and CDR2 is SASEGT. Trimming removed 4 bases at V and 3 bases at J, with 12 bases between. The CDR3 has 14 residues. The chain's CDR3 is CASSGAGADTEAFF. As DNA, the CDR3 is TGTGCCAGCAGTGGAGCAGGGGCGGACACTGAAGCTTTCTTT.

The CDR3 loop is CASQWSDKSGYTF. CDR3 coding DNA: TGCGCCAGTCAATGGTCAGATAAGTCTGGCTACACCTTC. The J gene is TRBJ1-2, the V gene TRBV5-1; no firm D call. From germline, CDR1 is SGHRS and CDR2 YFSETQ. Trimming shortened V by 8 bases and J by 7 bases, and 18 bases separated the two germline ends. The CDR3 consists of 13 residues.

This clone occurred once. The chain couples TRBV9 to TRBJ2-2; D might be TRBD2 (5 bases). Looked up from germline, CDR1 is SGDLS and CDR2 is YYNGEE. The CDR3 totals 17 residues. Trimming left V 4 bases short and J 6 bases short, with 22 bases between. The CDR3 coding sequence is TGTGCCAGCAGCCTGACTACGACCGGGTTTAGGGCCGGGGAGCTGTTTTTT. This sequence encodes CASSLTTTGFRAGELFF.

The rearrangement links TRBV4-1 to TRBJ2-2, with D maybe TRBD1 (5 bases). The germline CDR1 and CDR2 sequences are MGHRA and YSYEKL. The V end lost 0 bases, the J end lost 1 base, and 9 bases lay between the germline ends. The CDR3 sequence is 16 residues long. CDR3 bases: TGCGCCAGCAGCCAAGATGGACACATGAACACCGGGGAGCTGTTTTTT. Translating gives CASSQDGHMNTGELFF.

The DNA of the CDR3 is TGTGCCAGCAGTTACTCCACCGCGGAGGCTAACTATGGCTACACCTTC. Its protein is CASSYSTAEANYGYTF. V and J are TRBV6-5 and TRBJ1-2; D uncertain. The CDR3 consists of 16 residues. Deletions cut 0 bases from V and 0 bases from J, with 11 bases between. Germline CDR1 and CDR2: MNHEY and SVGAGI.

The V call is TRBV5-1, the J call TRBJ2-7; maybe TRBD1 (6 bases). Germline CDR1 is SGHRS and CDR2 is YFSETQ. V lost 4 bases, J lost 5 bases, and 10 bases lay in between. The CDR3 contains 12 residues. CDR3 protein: CASSLRQDEQYF. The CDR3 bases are TGCGCCAGCAGCCTCAGACAGGACGAGCAGTACTTC.

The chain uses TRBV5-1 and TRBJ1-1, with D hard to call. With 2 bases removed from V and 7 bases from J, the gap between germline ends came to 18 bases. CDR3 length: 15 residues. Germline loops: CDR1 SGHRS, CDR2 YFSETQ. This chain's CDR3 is CASSFSPGFTDEAFF. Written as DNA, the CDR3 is TGCGCCAGCAGCTTCTCTCCTGGTTTTACAGATGAAGCTTTCTTT.

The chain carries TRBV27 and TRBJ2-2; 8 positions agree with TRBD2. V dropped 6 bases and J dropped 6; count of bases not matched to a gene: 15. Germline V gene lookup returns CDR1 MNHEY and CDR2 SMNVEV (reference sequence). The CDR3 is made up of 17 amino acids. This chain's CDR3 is CASSSPIRRGAPGELFF. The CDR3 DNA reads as TGTGCCAGCAGCTCACCCATTCGGCGGGGGGCACCCGGGGAGCTGTTTTTT.

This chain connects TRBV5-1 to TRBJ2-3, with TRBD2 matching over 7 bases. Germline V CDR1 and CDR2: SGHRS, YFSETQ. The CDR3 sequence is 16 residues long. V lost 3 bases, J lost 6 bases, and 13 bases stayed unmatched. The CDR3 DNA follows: TGCGCCAGCAGCTCGGCGCAGGCTAGCGGACGGGATACGCAGTATTTT. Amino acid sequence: CASSSAQASGRDTQYF.

In nucleotides, the CDR3 is TGTGCCAGCAGAAGGCAGGGTTCTTTTAATGAAAAACTGTTTTTT. The encoded protein is CASRRQGSFNEKLFF. This chain joins TRBV6-5 and TRBJ1-4; weak D call: TRBD1 (5 bases). V was shortened by 6 bases and J by 4 bases, with 15 bases between the two germline ends. This CDR3 comprises 15 residues. CDR1 MNHEY and CDR2 SVGAGI come from the germline V gene.

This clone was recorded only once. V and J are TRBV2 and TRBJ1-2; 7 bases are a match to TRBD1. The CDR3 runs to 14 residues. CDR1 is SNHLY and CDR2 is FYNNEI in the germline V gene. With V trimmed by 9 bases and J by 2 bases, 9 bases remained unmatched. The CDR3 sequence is CASVLRGLNYGYTF. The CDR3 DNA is TGTGCCAGTGTTCTCAGGGGGTTAAACTATGGCTACACCTTC. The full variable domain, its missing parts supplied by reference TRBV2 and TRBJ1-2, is EPEVTQTPSHQVTQMGQEVILRCVPISNHLYFYWYRQILGQKVEFLVSFYNNEISEKSEIFDDQFSVERPDGSNFTLKIRSTKLEDSAMYFCASVLRGLNYGYTFGSGTRLTVV.

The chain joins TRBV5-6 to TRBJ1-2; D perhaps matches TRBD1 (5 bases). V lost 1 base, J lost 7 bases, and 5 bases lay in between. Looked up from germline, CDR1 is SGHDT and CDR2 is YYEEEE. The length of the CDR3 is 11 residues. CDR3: CASSLRGGYTF. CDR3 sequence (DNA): TGTGCCAGCAGCTTGAGGGGTGGCTACACCTTC.

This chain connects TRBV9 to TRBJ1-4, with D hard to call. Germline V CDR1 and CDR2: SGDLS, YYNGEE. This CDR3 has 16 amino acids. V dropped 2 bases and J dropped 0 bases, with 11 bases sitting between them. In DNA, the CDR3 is TGTGCCAGCAGCGTGAGAGGGATTGCAACTAATGAAAAACTGTTTTTT. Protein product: CASSVRGIATNEKLFF. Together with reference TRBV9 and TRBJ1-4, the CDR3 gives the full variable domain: DSGVTQTPKHLITATGQRVTLRCSPRSGDLSVYWYQQSLDQGLQFLIQYYNGEERAKGNILERFSAQQFPDLHSELNLSSLELGDSALYFCASSVRGIATNEKLFFGSGTQLSVL.

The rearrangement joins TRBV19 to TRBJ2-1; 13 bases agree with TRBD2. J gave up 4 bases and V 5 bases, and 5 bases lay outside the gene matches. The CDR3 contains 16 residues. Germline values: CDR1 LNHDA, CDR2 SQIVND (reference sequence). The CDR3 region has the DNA TGTGCCAGTAGTGTCTTACTAGCGGGGGGGTACAATGAGCAGTTCTTC. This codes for CASSVLLAGGYNEQFF.